This T cell receptor (beta chain) emerged from a study of human T cells and chemical hapten exposure. Study background: Once 0.01% DPC had been applied to the upper back by patch test, readings were taken at 6 days. Study observations and caveats: Relative to controls, expanded TCRs formed significantly more large CDR3 similarity clusters. Correlating positively with patch test score were the PT1 expanded TCR counts. High-frequency TCRs, those above 1 in 1000, stayed the same after DPC sensitization.

Each CDR3 protein is one row after TCRdb ran MiXCR on the RACE reads. The sample holds about 380,000 distinct CDR3 sequences, about 5.1% seen once. Regarding time point: pre-sensitization, week 0. The sample's treatment: therapeutic diphenylcyclopropenone sensitization with weekly scalp DPC. This clonotype was seen a few times. As yet, its antigen is unknown. This CDR3 spans 16 amino acids. Germline V gives CDR1 MNHEY, CDR2 SVGEGT. Trimming cost V 2 bases and J 5 bases, with 19 bases left between them. The input for sequencing was whole blood, taken in connection with sensitization to the hapten diphenylcyclopropenone (DPC). V usage is TRBV6-2 or TRBV6-3 and J usage is TRBJ2-7, with D tentatively TRBD2 (5 bases). This TCR was sampled from a woman aged 50 to 60 with alopecia areata. Some clones in this sample may be carry-over from other donors' samples. The CDR3 DNA reads as TGTGCCAGCAGTTACACCGGACTTTTTCTACGGGACGAGCAGTACTTC. Encoded protein: CASSYTGLFLRDEQYF.